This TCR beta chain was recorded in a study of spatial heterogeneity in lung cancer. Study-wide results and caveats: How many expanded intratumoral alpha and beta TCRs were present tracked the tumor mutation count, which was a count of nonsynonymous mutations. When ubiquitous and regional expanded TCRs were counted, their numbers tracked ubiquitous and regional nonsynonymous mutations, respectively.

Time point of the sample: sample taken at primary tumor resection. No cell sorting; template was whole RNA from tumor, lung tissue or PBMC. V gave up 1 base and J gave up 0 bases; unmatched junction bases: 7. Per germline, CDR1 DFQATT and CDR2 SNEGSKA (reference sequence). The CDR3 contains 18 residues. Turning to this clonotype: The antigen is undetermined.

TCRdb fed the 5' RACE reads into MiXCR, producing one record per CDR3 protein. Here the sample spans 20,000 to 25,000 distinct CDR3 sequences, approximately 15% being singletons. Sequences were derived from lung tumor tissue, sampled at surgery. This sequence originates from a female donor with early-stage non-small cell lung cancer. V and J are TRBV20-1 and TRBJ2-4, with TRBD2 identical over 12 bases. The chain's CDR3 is CSARAPGTSGLAKNIQYF. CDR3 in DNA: TGCAGTGCTAGAGCTCCTGGGACTAGCGGGTTAGCCAAAAACATTCAGTACTTC.